This TCR beta chain was documented in a study of cytomegalovirus exposure and HLA in healthy donors. General study points: In terms of immune exposure information, only CMV serostatus was available. TCR sequences were mostly rare, though some public TCRs occurred in many donors. More than 150 TCR beta chains were listed as cytomegalovirus-associated.

V was clipped by 0 bases and J by 3 bases; unmatched bases: 4. This CDR3 contains 15 residues. Germline V gene data show CDR1 as KGHSH and CDR2 as LQKENI. 13 Jbeta primers and 60 Vbeta primers were used for the PCR. Repertoires were generated with immunoSEQ multiplex PCR, while TCRdb's copy carries only in-frame clones and drops some. The table includes 150,000 or so clones, roughly 75% detected once. As concerns this clone: What it recognizes is unknown.

V usage is TRBV18 and J usage is TRBJ1-1; TRBD1 matches 7 bases. The sample comprised PBMCs. The clonotype originates from a man in his forties in good health and CMV-seronegative. DNA for the CDR3: TGTGCCAGCTCACCACCTCCAGGGGGGCACACTGAAGCTTTCTTT. This translates into CASSPPPGGHTEAFF.